This T cell receptor beta chain was retrieved from a study of cytomegalovirus exposure and HLA in healthy donors. The V gene's germline CDR1 is LNHDA and CDR2 SQIVND (reference sequence). CDR3 length: 14 residues. The V and J ends lost 3 bases and 7 bases, in that order; junction bases with no gene match: 6. 13 Jbeta primers and 60 Vbeta primers were used for the PCR. Clones were sequenced by immunoSEQ multiplex PCR, and TCRdb holds only the in-frame ones, with some missing. The profile shows roughly 100,000 clones, around 75% of them singletons. The sample consisted of PBMCs. V is TRBV19 and J is TRBJ2-1; 7 nucleotides align to TRBD2. The receptor was isolated from a female donor in good health and CMV-seronegative. The CDR3 here is CASSIRRERNEQFF. The DNA for the CDR3 is TGTGCCAGTAGTATCCGGCGGGAGAGGAATGAGCAGTTCTTC.